A single sample gave rise to the 19 T cell receptor beta chains below, sequenced in a study of cytomegalovirus exposure and HLA in healthy donors. PCR involved 60 Vbeta and 13 Jbeta primers. Profiled with immunoSEQ multiplex PCR; TCRdb holds only in-frame clones, not every one. The sample has 150,000 or so clones, about 78% seen once. Sequenced: PBMCs. All receptors come from a female donor in good health and CMV-seronegative.

The sample holds a few counts of this clone. The rearrangement uses TRBV5-1 and TRBJ2-3; 7 positions match TRBD2. J was trimmed by 2 bases and V by 1 base; bases with no gene match: 4. Looked up from germline, CDR1 is SGHRS and CDR2 is YFSETQ. This CDR3 region has 15 residues. The CDR3: CASSLPREATDTQYF. Written as DNA, the CDR3 is TGCGCCAGCAGCTTGCCCCGGGAGGCCACAGATACGCAGTATTTT.

The chain joins TRBV7-3 to TRBJ2-3, with TRBD2 matching over 9 bases. Germline V gives CDR1 SGHTA, CDR2 FQGTGA. The CDR3 contains 14 residues. The V segment lost 3 bases and the J segment 5 bases; nucleotides outside the gene matches: 3. CDR3 bases: TGTGCCAGCAGCTTTAGCGGGAGAATAGATACGCAGTATTTT. It yields the protein CASSFSGRIDTQYF.

This clone was seen a few times. This CDR3 is missing its conserved last phenylalanine or tryptophan, likely due to a read error. No DNA is shown, since the ends of the CDR3 on it are uncertain; the CDR3 is the one TCRdb lists. The CDR3 protein is CASSQEVGIHM. The rearrangement uses TRBV4-1 and TRBJ1-2. Germline V gene lookup returns CDR1 MGHRA and CDR2 YSYEKL. The CDR3 numbers 11 amino acids, ends counted.

The chain uses TRBV4-1 and TRBJ2-3; D perhaps matches TRBD1 (5 bases). Per the germline V gene, CDR1 is MGHRA and CDR2 is YSYEKL. The CDR3 consists of 14 residues. Trimming took 0 bases from V and 4 from J, leaving 8 bases between them. CDR3: CASSQEGPADTQYF. The DNA of the CDR3 is TGCGCCAGCAGCCAAGAGGGGCCCGCAGATACGCAGTATTTT.

The V and J genes are TRBV6-5 and TRBJ1-1, with 8 bases fitting TRBD1. The CDR3 is 14 amino acids. V lost 5 bases, J lost 4 bases, and 6 bases stayed unmatched. Germline V gene lookup returns CDR1 MNHEY and CDR2 SVGAGI. This CDR3 reads CASSRTGLGTEAFF. The CDR3 DNA is TGTGCCAGCAGTCGGACAGGGTTGGGCACTGAAGCTTTCTTT.

V gene TRBV27 combines with J gene TRBJ2-6; possibly TRBD1 for D (5 bases). CDR1 and CDR2 (germline): MNHEY, SMNVEV (reference sequence). CDR3 length equals 14 residues. V lost 5 bases and J lost 2, with 7 bases in between. The CDR3 bases are TGTGCCAGCAGTAGGGGAACTGGGGCCAACGTCCTGACTTTC. This codes for CASSRGTGANVLTF.

J is TRBJ2-1 and V is TRBV13, with 8 nucleotides matching TRBD2. Trimming at V came to 2 bases and at J to 6 bases, leaving 3 bases not matched to a gene. This CDR3 has 14 residues. Germline CDR1 is PRHDT and CDR2 is FYEKMQ (reference sequence). Here the CDR3 DNA reads TGTGCCAGCAGCTTATTGGCGGGGGGCAATGAGCAGTTCTTC. Protein product: CASSLLAGGNEQFF.

There are a few counts of this clone. The rearrangement uses TRBV28 and TRBJ1-1; TRBD1 might be the D (6 bases). V lost 6 bases to trimming and J lost 9 bases, with 11 bases between them. Germline assignment: CDR1 MDHEN and CDR2 SYDVKM. The CDR3 has 11 amino acids. DNA for the CDR3: TGTGCCAGCAGCCTCACAGGGAAAGCTTTCTTT. Residues: CASSLTGKAFF.

The chain combines TRBV7-6 with TRBJ2-1; perhaps TRBD1 as D (7 bases). V lost 3 bases and J 4 bases, leaving 13 bases between the germline ends. Germline V gives CDR1 SGHVS, CDR2 FNYEAQ. The CDR3 spans 15 residues. The CDR3 coding sequence is TGTGCCAGCAGCTTCACGGCAGGGGGGTACAATGAGCAGTTCTTC. Residues: CASSFTAGGYNEQFF.

The chain couples TRBV9 to TRBJ2-7, with TRBD2 matching over 10 bases. Unmatched junction bases numbered 11, after V lost 4 bases and J lost 4 bases. Germline CDR1 reads SGDLS; CDR2 reads YYNGEE. CDR3 size: 16 residues. CDR3 amino acids: CASSSGLADTLYEQYF. The DNA of the CDR3 is TGTGCCAGCAGCTCCGGACTAGCGGATACTCTGTACGAGCAGTACTTC.

A few counts support this clone. The chain has TRBV19 and TRBJ2-5; D call uncertain. CDR3 length: 14 amino acids. CDR1 and CDR2 (germline): LNHDA, SQIVND (reference sequence). V was clipped by 5 bases and J by 3 bases, with 13 bases between them. CDR3 DNA sequence: TGTGCCAGTAGTGAATCCTTAGTCGAAGAGACCCAGTACTTC. This codes for CASSESLVEETQYF.

Written as DNA, the CDR3 is TGCAGCGTTGTTGCAATGAGGGGGCTGGAGACCCAGTACTTC. This sequence encodes CSVVAMRGLETQYF. The chain carries TRBV29-1 and TRBJ2-5; 7 positions agree with TRBD1. The germline V gene has CDR1 SQVTM and CDR2 ANQGSEA. This CDR3 has 14 residues. With V trimmed by 4 bases and J by 5 bases, 10 bases remained unmatched. Looking up the rest from reference TRBV29-1 and TRBJ2-5 gives the full variable domain: SAVISQKPSRDICQRGTSLTIQCQVDSQVTMMFWYRQQPGQSLTLIATANQGSEATYESGFVIDKFPISRPNLTFSTLTVSNMSPEDSSIYLCSVVAMRGLETQYFGPGTRLLVL.

J is TRBJ2-1 and V is TRBV13; the D gene is possibly TRBD2 (6 bases). The V gene lost 4 bases and the J gene lost 4 bases, with 17 bases spanning the gap. This CDR3 has 16 residues. Germline loops: CDR1 PRHDT, CDR2 FYEKMQ (reference sequence). CDR3 in DNA: TGTGCCAGCAGCTCCCCCCTAGGAGGGGTATACAATGAGCAGTTCTTC. Translation gives CASSSPLGGVYNEQFF.

V gene TRBV7-2 combines with J gene TRBJ2-1, with 7 bases aligning to TRBD2. Germline assignment: CDR1 SGHTA and CDR2 FQGNSA. There are 13 residues in the CDR3. Trimming took 3 bases from V and 15 from J; bases not matched to a gene: 11. CDR3 DNA: TGTGCCAGCAGCTTCCCCCAGGCGGGAGACAGGTTCTTC. Translated, it gives CASSFPQAGDRFF.

The rearrangement links TRBV4-2 to TRBJ2-2, with D possibly being TRBD1 (5 bases). Germline V gene sequence: CDR1 LGHNA, CDR2 YNFKEQ. This CDR3 spans 15 amino acids. The germline V and J ends were trimmed by 9 bases and 0 bases, with 14 bases remaining between them. CDR3 protein: CASNSRGANTGELFF. The DNA of the CDR3 is TGTGCCAGTAATAGTAGGGGCGCGAACACCGGGGAGCTGTTTTTT.

This chain joins TRBV11-1 and TRBJ2-5; 8 nucleotides line up with TRBD2. CDR1 SGHAT and CDR2 FQDESV come from the germline V gene (reference sequence). The CDR3 length is 14 residues. V lost 2 bases and J lost 4; bases outside the gene matches: 3. The CDR3 sequence is CASSLRLAGETQYF. The CDR3 DNA sequence: TGTGCCAGCAGCTTACGGCTAGCGGGAGAGACCCAGTACTTC.

The chain has TRBV6-1 and TRBJ2-5, with TRBD1 matching 8 bases. The assigned J gene may be wrong: the sequence end matches TRBJ2-7 better. The germline V gene encodes CDR1 MNHNS and CDR2 SASEGT. The CDR3 totals 14 residues. CDR3 in amino acids: CASSQTGVSYEQYF. The CDR3 nucleotides are TGTGCCAGCAGCCAGACAGGGGTGTCCTACGAGCAGTACTTC.

The chain has TRBV27 and TRBJ2-7; TRBD1 matches 8 bases. V shed 3 bases, J shed 6 bases, and the junction held 4 bases outside the gene matches. The CDR3 covers 13 residues. CDR1 is MNHEY, CDR2 SMNVEV, per germline (reference sequence). For the CDR3, the DNA is TGTGCCAGCAGTTTTCAGGGGGCTCGCGAGCAGTACTTC. Its translation: CASSFQGAREQYF.

The chain carries TRBV28 and TRBJ1-1, with 9 bases lining up with TRBD1. The germline CDR1 and CDR2 sequences are MDHEN and SYDVKM. This CDR3 has 14 amino acids. Unmatched junction bases numbered 8, after V lost 5 bases and J lost 7 bases. CDR3 in amino acids: CASSPGQGTGEAFF. CDR3 DNA sequence: TGTGCCAGCAGTCCCGGACAGGGGACGGGTGAAGCTTTCTTT.